This T cell receptor (beta chain) emerged from a study of blood T cell repertoires in COVID-19. About the research overall: T cells, B-cell-depleted T cells, or PBMCs supplied cDNA or gDNA.

This CDR3 is 16 amino acids long. Germline V gene sequence: CDR1 MNHEY, CDR2 SMNVEV (reference sequence). The V gene lost 7 bases and the J gene lost 0 bases, with 17 bases spanning the gap. The authors' processing: Using reference gene primer amplification, nucleated cell counts were estimated. Libraries were prepared by immunoSEQ multiplex PCR; TCRdb keeps only in-frame clonotypes and omits some of them. The D gene and trimming were derived from the DNA, and the V and J assignments and clone size from that table. Among just over 650,000 clones listed, about nine tenths were seen once. The material sequenced was peripheral blood. The source of this sequence is a woman between 18 and 29 years old with acute or convalescent COVID-19. The V call is TRBV27, the J call TRBJ2-3, with a possible D match to TRBD1 (6 bases). CDR3 amino acids: CASTTLGQLSTDTQYF. As DNA, the CDR3 is TGTGCCAGCACCACCTTAGGACAGCTTAGCACAGATACGCAGTATTTT.